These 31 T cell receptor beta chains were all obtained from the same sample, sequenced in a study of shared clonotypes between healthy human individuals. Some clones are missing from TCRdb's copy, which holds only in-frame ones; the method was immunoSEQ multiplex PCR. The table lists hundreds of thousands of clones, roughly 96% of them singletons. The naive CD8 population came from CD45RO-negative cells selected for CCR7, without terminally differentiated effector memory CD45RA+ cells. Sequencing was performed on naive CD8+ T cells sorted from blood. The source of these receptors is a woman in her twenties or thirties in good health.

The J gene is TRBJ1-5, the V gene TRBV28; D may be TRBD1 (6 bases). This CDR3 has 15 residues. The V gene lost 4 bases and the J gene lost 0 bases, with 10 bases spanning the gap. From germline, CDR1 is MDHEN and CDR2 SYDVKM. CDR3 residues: CASSSGVFSNQPQHF. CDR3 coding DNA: TGTGCCAGCAGTTCAGGGGTATTTAGCAATCAGCCCCAGCATTTT.

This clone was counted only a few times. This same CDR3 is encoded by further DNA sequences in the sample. DNA for the CDR3: TGCAGCGTTGAGGGTAACTATGGCTACACCTTC. Amino acid sequence: CSVEGNYGYTF. The chain links TRBV29-1 to TRBJ1-2; D gene ambiguous. The CDR3 is made up of 11 amino acids. Trimming took 3 bases from V and 1 from J, leaving 3 bases between them. The germline V gene has CDR1 SQVTM and CDR2 ANQGSEA.

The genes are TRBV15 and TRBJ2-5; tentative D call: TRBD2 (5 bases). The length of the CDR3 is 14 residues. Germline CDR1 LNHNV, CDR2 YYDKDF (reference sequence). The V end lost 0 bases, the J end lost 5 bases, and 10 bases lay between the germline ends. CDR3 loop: CATSRDPRRETQYF. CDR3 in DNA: TGTGCCACCAGCAGAGACCCCCGGAGGGAGACCCAGTACTTC.

DNA of the CDR3: TGTGCCAGCGGGGAGGCCGGGGAGCTGTTTTTT. It translates to CASGEAGELFF. The chain carries TRBV6-6 and TRBJ2-2, with D tentatively TRBD2 (6 bases). This CDR3 comprises 11 residues. Trimming pared 8 bases from V and 6 bases from J, leaving 7 bases between. CDR1 and CDR2 (germline): MNHNY, SVGAGI (reference sequence).

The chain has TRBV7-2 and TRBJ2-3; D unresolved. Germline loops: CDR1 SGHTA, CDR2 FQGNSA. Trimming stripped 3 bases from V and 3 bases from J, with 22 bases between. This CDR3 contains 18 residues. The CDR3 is CASSFPSQEGGTTDTQYF. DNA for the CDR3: TGTGCCAGCAGCTTCCCCTCCCAGGAAGGCGGTACTACAGATACGCAGTATTTT.

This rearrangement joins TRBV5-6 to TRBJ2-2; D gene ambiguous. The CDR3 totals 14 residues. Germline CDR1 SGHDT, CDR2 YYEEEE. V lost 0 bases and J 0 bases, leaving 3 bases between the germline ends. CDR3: CASSLATNTGELFF. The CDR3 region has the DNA TGTGCCAGCAGCTTGGCCACGAACACCGGGGAGCTGTTTTTT.

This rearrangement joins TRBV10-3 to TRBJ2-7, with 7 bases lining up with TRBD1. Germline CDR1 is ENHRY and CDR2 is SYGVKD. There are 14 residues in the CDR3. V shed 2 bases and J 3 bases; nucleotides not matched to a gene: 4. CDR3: CAISEGTAHYEQYF. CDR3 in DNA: TGTGCCATCAGTGAGGGGACAGCCCACTACGAGCAGTACTTC.

The CDR3 nucleotides are TGTGCCAGCGTGGGTTCCTACAATGAGCAGTTCTTC. Its translation: CASVGSYNEQFF. This chain connects TRBV2 to TRBJ2-1, with D uncertain. Germline CDR1 reads SNHLY; CDR2 reads FYNNEI. The ends were cut back, 8 bases at V and 1 base at J, with 6 bases in the middle. This CDR3 has 12 amino acids.

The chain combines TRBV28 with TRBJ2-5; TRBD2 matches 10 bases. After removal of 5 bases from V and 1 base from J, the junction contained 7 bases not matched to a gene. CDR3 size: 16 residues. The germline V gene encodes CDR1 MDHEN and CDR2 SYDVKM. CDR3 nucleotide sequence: TGTGCCAGCAGTAGTCCAGCGGGAGGGATCCAAGAGACCCAGTACTTC. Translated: CASSSPAGGIQETQYF.

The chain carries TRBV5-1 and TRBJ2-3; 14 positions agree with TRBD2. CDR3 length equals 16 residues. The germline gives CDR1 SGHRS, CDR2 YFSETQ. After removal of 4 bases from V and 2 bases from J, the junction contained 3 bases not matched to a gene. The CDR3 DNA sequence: TGCGCCAGCAGCCAGGGACTAGCGGGAGCCACAGATACGCAGTATTTT. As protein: CASSQGLAGATDTQYF.

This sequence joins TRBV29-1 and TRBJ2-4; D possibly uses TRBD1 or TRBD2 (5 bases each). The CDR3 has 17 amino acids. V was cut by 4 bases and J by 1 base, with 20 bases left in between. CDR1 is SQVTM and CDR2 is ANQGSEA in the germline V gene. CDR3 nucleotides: TGCAGCGTTGCCGGGACCCTGGAAGATTTCGCCAAAAACATTCAGTACTTC. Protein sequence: CSVAGTLEDFAKNIQYF.

The CDR3 region is CAISESDYNEQFF. The CDR3 nucleotides read TGTGCCATCAGTGAATCGGACTACAATGAGCAGTTCTTC. This rearrangement joins TRBV10-3 to TRBJ2-1; D not certain. V lost 3 bases and J 3 bases, leaving 6 bases between the germline ends. Germline V gene sequence: CDR1 ENHRY, CDR2 SYGVKD. This CDR3 contains 13 residues.

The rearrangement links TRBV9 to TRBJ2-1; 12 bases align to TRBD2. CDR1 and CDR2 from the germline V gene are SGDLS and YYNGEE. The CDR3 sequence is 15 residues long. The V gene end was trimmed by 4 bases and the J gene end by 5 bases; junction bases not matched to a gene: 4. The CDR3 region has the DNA TGTGCCAGCAGCCATCGGACTAGCGGGAACAATGAGCAGTTCTTC. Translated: CASSHRTSGNNEQFF.

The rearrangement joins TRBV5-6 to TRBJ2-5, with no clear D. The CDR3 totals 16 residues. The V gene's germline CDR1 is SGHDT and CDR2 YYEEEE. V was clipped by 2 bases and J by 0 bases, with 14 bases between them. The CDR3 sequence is CASSFHPRLYQETQYF. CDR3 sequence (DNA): TGTGCCAGCAGCTTCCATCCGAGGCTGTACCAAGAGACCCAGTACTTC.

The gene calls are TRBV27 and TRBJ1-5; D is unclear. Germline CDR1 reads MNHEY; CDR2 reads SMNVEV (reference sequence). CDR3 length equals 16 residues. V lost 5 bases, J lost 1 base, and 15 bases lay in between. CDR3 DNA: TGTGCCAGCAGTCCCTCTGTAGGAGAAAGCAATCAGCCCCAGCATTTT. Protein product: CASSPSVGESNQPQHF.

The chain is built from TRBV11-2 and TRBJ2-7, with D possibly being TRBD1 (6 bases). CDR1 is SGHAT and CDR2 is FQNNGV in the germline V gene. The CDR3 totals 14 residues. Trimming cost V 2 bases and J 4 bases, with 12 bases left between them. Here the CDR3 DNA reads TGTGCCAGCAGCTTACTGGACAGCCGGTACGAGCAGTACTTC. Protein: CASSLLDSRYEQYF. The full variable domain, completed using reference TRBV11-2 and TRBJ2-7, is EAGVAQSPRYKIIEKRQSVAFWCNPISGHATLYWYQQILGQGPKLLIQFQNNGVVDDSQLPKDRFSAERLKGVDSTLKIQPAKLEDSAVYLCASSLLDSRYEQYFGPGTRLTVT.

For the CDR3, the DNA is TGTGCCAGCAGTGAAGGGGAACGCTCCTACAATGAGCAGTTCTTC. It is translated as CASSEGERSYNEQFF. This rearrangement joins TRBV2 to TRBJ2-1; D is unclear. This CDR3 is built from 15 residues. Germline CDR1 SNHLY, CDR2 FYNNEI. Between the trimmed V and J ends, which lost 1 base and 0 bases, there was a span of 7 bases.

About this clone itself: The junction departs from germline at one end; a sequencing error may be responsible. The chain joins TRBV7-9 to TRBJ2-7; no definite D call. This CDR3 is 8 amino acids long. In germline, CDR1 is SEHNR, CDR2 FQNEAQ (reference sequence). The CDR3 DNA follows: TGTGCCAGCACCCCCCCCAACTTC. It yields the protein CASTPPNF.

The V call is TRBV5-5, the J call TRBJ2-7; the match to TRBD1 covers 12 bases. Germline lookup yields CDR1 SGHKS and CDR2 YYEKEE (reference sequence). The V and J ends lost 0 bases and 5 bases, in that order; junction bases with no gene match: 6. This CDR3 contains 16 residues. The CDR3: CASSLGDRGLRDEQYF. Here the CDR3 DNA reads TGTGCCAGCAGCTTGGGGGACAGGGGGCTCAGAGACGAGCAGTACTTC. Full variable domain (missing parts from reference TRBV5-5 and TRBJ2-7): DAGVTQSPTHLIKTRGQQVTLRCSPISGHKSVSWYQQVLGQGPQFIFQYYEKEERGRGNFPDRFSARQFPNYSSELNVNALLLGDSALYLCASSLGDRGLRDEQYFGPGTRLTVT.

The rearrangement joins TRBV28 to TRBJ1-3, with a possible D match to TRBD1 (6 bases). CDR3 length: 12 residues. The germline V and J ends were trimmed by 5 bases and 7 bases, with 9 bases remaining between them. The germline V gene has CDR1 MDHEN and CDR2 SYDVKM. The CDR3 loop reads CASSPQGNTIYF. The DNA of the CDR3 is TGTGCCAGCAGTCCCCAGGGGAACACCATATATTTT.

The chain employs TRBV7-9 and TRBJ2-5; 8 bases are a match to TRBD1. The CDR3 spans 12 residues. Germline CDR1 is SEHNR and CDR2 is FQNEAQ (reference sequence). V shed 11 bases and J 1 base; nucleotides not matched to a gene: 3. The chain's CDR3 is CAVRGLQETQYF. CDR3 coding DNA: TGTGCCGTCAGGGGGCTCCAAGAGACCCAGTACTTC. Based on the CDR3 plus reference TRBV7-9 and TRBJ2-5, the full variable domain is DTGVSQNPRHKITKRGQNVTFRCDPISEHNRLYWYRQTLGQGPEFLTYFQNEAQLEKSRLLSDRFSAERPKGSFSTLEIQRTEQGDSAMYLCAVRGLQETQYFGPGTRLLVL.

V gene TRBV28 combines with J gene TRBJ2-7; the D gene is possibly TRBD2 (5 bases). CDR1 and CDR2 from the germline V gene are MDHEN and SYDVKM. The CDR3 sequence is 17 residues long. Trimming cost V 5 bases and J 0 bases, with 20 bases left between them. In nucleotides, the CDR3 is TGTGCCAGCAGTCCCCGGAGAGAGGGAAGGGTCTCCTACGAGCAGTACTTC. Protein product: CASSPRREGRVSYEQYF.

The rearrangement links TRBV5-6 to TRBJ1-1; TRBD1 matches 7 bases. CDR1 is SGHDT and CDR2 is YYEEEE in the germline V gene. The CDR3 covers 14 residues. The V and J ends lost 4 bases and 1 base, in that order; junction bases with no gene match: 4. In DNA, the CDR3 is TGTGCCAGCAGCCCGGGGACAGCGAACACTGAAGCTTTCTTT. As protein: CASSPGTANTEAFF.

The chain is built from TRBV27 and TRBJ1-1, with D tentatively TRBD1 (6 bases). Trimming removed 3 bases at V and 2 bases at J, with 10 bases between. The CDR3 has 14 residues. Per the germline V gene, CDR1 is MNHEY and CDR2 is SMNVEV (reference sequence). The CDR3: CASSFMGANTEAFF. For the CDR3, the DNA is TGTGCCAGCAGTTTCATGGGGGCTAACACTGAAGCTTTCTTT.

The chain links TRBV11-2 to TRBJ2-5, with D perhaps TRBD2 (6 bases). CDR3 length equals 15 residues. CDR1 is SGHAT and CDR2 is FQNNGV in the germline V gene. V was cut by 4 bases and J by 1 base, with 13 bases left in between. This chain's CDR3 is CASSSPWRVQETQYF. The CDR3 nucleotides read TGTGCCAGCAGCTCACCTTGGAGGGTCCAAGAGACCCAGTACTTC.

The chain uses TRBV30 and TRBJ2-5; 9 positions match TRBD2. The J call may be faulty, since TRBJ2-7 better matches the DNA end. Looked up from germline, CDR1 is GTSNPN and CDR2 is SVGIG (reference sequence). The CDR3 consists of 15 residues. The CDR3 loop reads CAWSPLAGPTYEQYF. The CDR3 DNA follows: TGTGCCTGGAGCCCACTAGCGGGTCCCACCTACGAGCAGTACTTC.

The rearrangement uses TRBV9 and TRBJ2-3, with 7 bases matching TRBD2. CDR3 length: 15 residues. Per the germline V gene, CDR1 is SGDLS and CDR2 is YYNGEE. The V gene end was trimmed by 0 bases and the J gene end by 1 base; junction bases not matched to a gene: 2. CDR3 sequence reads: CASSVETSGTDTQYF. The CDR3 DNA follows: TGTGCCAGCAGCGTAGAAACTAGCGGCACAGATACGCAGTATTTT.

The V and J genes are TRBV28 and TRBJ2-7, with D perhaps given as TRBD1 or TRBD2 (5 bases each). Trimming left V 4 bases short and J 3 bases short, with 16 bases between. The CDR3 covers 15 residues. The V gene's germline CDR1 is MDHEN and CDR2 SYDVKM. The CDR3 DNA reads TGTGCCAGCAGTTGGACTTTCCAGGGTTTCTACGAGCAGTACTTC. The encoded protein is CASSWTFQGFYEQYF.

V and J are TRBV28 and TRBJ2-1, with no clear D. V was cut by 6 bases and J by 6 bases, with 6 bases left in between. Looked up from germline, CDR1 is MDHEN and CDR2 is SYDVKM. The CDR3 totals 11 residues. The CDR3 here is CASSPVNEQFF. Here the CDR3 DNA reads TGTGCCAGCAGCCCGGTCAATGAGCAGTTCTTC. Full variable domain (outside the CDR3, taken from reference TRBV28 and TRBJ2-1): DVKVTQSSRYLVKRTGEKVFLECVQDMDHENMFWYRQDPGLGLRLIYFSYDVKMKEKGDIPEGYSVSREKKERFSLILESASTNQTSMYLCASSPVNEQFFGPGTRLTVL.

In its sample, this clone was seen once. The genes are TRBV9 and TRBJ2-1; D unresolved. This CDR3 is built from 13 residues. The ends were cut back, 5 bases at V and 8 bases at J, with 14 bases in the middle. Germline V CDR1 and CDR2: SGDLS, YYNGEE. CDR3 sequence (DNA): TGTGCCAGCAGAGGTGGATCGGGCCATGAGCAGTTCTTC. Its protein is CASRGGSGHEQFF.

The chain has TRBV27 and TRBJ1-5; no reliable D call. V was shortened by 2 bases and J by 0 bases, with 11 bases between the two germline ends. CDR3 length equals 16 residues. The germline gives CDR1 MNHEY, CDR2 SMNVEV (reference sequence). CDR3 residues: CASSLGGSYSNQPQHF. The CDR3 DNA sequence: TGTGCCAGCAGTTTAGGCGGCAGTTATAGCAATCAGCCCCAGCATTTT.